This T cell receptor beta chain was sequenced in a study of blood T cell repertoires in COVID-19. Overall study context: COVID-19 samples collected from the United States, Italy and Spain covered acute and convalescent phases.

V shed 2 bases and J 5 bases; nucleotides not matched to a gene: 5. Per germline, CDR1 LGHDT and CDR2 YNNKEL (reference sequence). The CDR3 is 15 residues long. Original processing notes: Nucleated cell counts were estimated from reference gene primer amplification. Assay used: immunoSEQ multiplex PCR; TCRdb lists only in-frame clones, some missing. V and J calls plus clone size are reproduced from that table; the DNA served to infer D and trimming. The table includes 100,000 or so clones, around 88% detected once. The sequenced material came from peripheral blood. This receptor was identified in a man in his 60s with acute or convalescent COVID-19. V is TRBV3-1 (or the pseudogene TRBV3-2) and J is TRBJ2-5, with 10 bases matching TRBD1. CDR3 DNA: TGTGCCAGCAGCCAACCGGGACAGGGGATCGAGACCCAGTACTTC. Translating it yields CASSQPGQGIETQYF.